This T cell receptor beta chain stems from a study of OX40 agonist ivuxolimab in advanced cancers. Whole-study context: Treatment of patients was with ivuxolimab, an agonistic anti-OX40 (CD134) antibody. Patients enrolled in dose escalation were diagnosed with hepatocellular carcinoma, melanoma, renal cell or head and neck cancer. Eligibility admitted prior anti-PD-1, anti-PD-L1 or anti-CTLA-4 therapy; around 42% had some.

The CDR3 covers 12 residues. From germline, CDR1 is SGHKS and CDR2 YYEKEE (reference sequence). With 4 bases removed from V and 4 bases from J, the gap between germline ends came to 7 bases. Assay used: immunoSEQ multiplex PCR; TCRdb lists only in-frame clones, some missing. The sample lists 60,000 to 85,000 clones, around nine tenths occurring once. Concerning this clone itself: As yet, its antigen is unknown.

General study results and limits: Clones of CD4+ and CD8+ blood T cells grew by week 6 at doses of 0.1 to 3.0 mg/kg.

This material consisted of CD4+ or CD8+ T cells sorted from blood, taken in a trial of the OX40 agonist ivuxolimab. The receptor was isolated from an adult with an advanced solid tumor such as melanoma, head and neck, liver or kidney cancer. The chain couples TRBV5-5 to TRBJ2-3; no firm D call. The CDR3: CASSNEADTQYF. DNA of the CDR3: TGTGCCAGCAGCAATGAAGCAGATACGCAGTATTTT. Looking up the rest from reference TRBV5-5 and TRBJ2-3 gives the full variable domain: DAGVTQSPTHLIKTRGQQVTLRCSPISGHKSVSWYQQVLGQGPQFIFQYYEKEERGRGNFPDRFSARQFPNYSSELNVNALLLGDSALYLCASSNEADTQYFGPGTRLTVL.